The 5 T cell receptor beta chains below come from one sample, sequenced in a study of T-cell memory formation after mild COVID-19. MiXCR, run by TCRdb on the 5' RACE reads, gives a single entry per CDR3 protein. The repertoire holds approximately 500,000 distinct CDR3 sequences, with roughly 25% as singletons. Specimen: PBMCs or a T cell subset sorted from them (not recorded which). Source of these receptors: an adult woman who had mild COVID-19 (a few samples of this study predate the infection). Cell type and time point are not known.

V gene TRBV6-6 combines with J gene TRBJ2-7, with D hard to call. V lost 7 bases to trimming and J lost 3 bases, with 10 bases between them. Germline assignment: CDR1 MNHNY and CDR2 SVGAGI (reference sequence). This CDR3 is built from 12 residues. The CDR3 sequence: CASNSVVYEQYF. The CDR3 DNA reads TGTGCCAGCAATTCGGTAGTCTACGAGCAGTACTTC.

This clonotype was seen a handful of times. The chain uses TRBV7-2 and TRBJ2-5; 10 bases line up with TRBD2. The J segment lost 4 bases and the V segment lost 2 bases, leaving 7 bases of the junction unmatched. CDR1 and CDR2 (germline): SGHTA, FQGNSA. This CDR3 has 16 amino acids. CDR3 in amino acids: CASSLRAGGLGETQYF. CDR3 nucleotides: TGTGCCAGCAGCTTACGAGCGGGAGGGTTGGGAGAGACCCAGTACTTC.

The chain recombines TRBV7-3 with TRBJ2-1; D call uncertain. Germline V gene sequence: CDR1 SGHTA, CDR2 FQGTGA. CDR3 length equals 13 residues. The V and J ends lost 5 bases and 7 bases respectively, with 12 bases between them. CDR3 sequence reads: CASSLMVGNEQFF. The CDR3 DNA reads TGTGCCAGCAGCCTTATGGTGGGTAATGAGCAGTTCTTC.

This clonotype was observed a few times. This rearrangement joins TRBV3-1 to TRBJ2-7; D remains unclear. V was pared by 1 base and J by 5 bases, with 3 bases between. Per germline, CDR1 LGHDT and CDR2 YNNKEL (reference sequence). CDR3 length: 11 residues. The CDR3 loop reads CASSQAHEQYF. For the CDR3, the DNA is TGTGCCAGCAGCCAAGCCCACGAGCAGTACTTC.

In the case of this clonotype: Mismatch with germline at one junction end may stem from a read error. The chain links TRBV5-1 to TRBJ2-3, with 15 bases aligning to TRBD2. This CDR3 region has 15 residues. In germline, CDR1 is SGHRS, CDR2 YFSETQ. Here the CDR3 DNA reads TGTGCCAGCAGCTCCGGACTAGCGGGAGGGGATACGCAGTATTTT. It translates to CASSSGLAGGDTQYF.